The 8 T cell receptor beta chains below come from one sample, sequenced in a study of cytomegalovirus exposure and HLA in healthy donors. It was with 60 Vbeta and 13 Jbeta primers that the PCR ran. The repertoire was sequenced with immunoSEQ multiplex PCR; TCRdb's copy has only in-frame clones and lacks some. This sample has about 140,000 clones; 76% occur once, and the top ten carry approximately 4%. Material: PBMCs. The receptors were gathered from a man in his late teens or twenties in good health and CMV-seronegative.

This clone appeared a few times. The identical CDR3 is also encoded by other nucleotide sequences in the sample. The gene calls are TRBV6-1 and TRBJ2-1; TRBD2 matches at 10 bases. Germline values: CDR1 MNHNS, CDR2 SASEGT. With V trimmed by 4 bases and J by 0 bases, 0 bases remained unmatched. The CDR3 consists of 15 residues. CDR3 DNA sequence: TGTGCCAGCAGTGGGACTAGCGGCTCCTACAATGAGCAGTTCTTC. It yields the protein CASSGTSGSYNEQFF.

The chain uses TRBV18 and TRBJ1-1; no clear D gene. V lost 2 bases and J 0 bases, leaving 10 bases between the germline ends. This CDR3 has 15 amino acids. CDR1 and CDR2 from the germline V gene are KGHSH and LQKENI. CDR3 sequence (DNA): TGTGCCAGCTCACCATCGGGGTTCATGAACACTGAAGCTTTCTTT. The encoded protein is CASSPSGFMNTEAFF.

The chain carries TRBV5-4 and TRBJ2-7; weak D call: TRBD1 (6 bases). The V gene lost 0 bases and the J gene lost 3 bases, with 13 bases spanning the gap. Germline loops: CDR1 SGHNT, CDR2 YYREEE (reference sequence). The CDR3 contains 15 residues. The CDR3 reads CASSLEVTGNYEQYF. The CDR3 DNA reads as TGTGCCAGCAGCTTGGAGGTTACAGGGAACTACGAGCAGTACTTC.

The chain has TRBV5-1 and TRBJ2-5; 7 bases map to TRBD1. The CDR3 runs 13 residues. With 5 bases clipped from V and 2 bases from J, the junction kept 3 bases outside the gene matches. Germline-derived CDR1 and CDR2 are SGHRS and YFSETQ. The CDR3 DNA reads TGCGCCAGCAGGCCGGGACAGCAAGAGACCCAGTACTTC. Its translation: CASRPGQQETQYF.

The rearrangement uses TRBV10-2 and TRBJ2-3; D is perhaps TRBD2 (5 bases). The germline V gene has CDR1 WSHSY and CDR2 SAAADI. Trimming cost V 7 bases and J 3 bases, with 11 bases left between them. The CDR3 spans 13 residues. Written as DNA, the CDR3 is TGCGCCAGCAAATCCGGAGGTACAGATACGCAGTATTTT. Amino acid sequence: CASKSGGTDTQYF.

The V gene is TRBV18, the J gene TRBJ1-5, with a possible D match to TRBD1 (6 bases). The CDR3 consists of 14 residues. Germline V gene sequence: CDR1 KGHSH, CDR2 LQKENI. Trimming shortened V by 2 bases and J by 9 bases, and 14 bases separated the two germline ends. CDR3 sequence (DNA): TGTGCCAGCTCACCAGGGCCAGGGGAATCGCCCCAGCATTTT. The encoded protein is CASSPGPGESPQHF.

The rearrangement uses TRBV7-2 and TRBJ2-7; no clear D. Looked up from germline, CDR1 is SGHTA and CDR2 is FQGNSA. The CDR3 covers 12 residues. The V gene lost 2 bases and the J gene lost 4 bases, with 6 bases spanning the gap. CDR3 bases: TGTGCCAGCAGCTTATCGGTTTACGAGCAGTACTTC. It codes for CASSLSVYEQYF.

This clone was seen only a few times. V gene TRBV14 combines with J gene TRBJ2-7, with TRBD2 matching 9 bases. Germline CDR1 reads SGHDN; CDR2 reads FVKESK. The CDR3 runs 15 residues. V dropped 0 bases and J dropped 7; count of bases not matched to a gene: 7. CDR3 sequence: CASSQDLAGTREQYF. The CDR3 DNA sequence: TGTGCCAGCAGCCAAGACCTAGCGGGGACCAGAGAGCAGTACTTC.